The next 5 T cell receptor beta chains were all read from a single sample in a study of blood T cell repertoires in COVID-19. Produced via immunoSEQ multiplex PCR; TCRdb's table is partial and in-frame only. Among about 240,000 clones, around 87% were seen once, and the ten largest hold less than 8.5%. The sequenced material came from peripheral blood. The receptors stem from a woman in her seventies with active or convalescent COVID-19.

This clone was seen more than once but under ten times. Other DNA sequences in this sample translate to the same CDR3. The V call is TRBV7-2, the J call TRBJ1-5, with D perhaps matching TRBD1 (5 bases). Germline loops: CDR1 SGHTA, CDR2 FQGNSA. Trimming shortened V by 1 base and J by 6 bases, and 10 bases separated the two germline ends. CDR3 length: 14 amino acids. The CDR3 coding sequence is TGTGCCAGCAGCTTAGGTCAGGGAGGTCAGCCCCAGCATTTT. Encoded protein: CASSLGQGGQPQHF.

This clone was detected a few times. CDR3 loop: CASSPDRVPNQPQHF. DNA of the CDR3: TGTGCCAGCAGCCCAGACAGAGTACCTAATCAGCCCCAGCATTTT. This chain uses TRBV6-5 with TRBJ1-5; possible D gene TRBD1, 5 bases. The CDR3 extends over 15 amino acids. Trimming took 6 bases from V and 4 from J, leaving 16 bases between them. The germline gives CDR1 MNHEY, CDR2 SVGAGI.

V is TRBV10-3 and J is TRBJ2-7; 12 bases are a match to TRBD1. CDR3 length equals 15 residues. The germline CDR1 and CDR2 sequences are ENHRY and SYGVKD. With 6 bases clipped from V and 0 bases from J, the junction kept 3 bases outside the gene matches. The CDR3 region is CAIRPGQGASYEQYF. In DNA, the CDR3 is TGTGCCATCAGGCCGGGACAGGGGGCCTCCTACGAGCAGTACTTC.

The V and J genes are TRBV18 and TRBJ1-1; a weak D match, TRBD1 (5 bases). The CDR3 is 12 residues long. Germline V gene data show CDR1 as KGHSH and CDR2 as LQKENI. V shed 6 bases and J shed 1 base, with 6 bases lying between them. The CDR3 loop reads CASSQGNTEAFF. The DNA for the CDR3 is TGTGCCAGCTCCCAGGGGAACACTGAAGCTTTCTTT. The full variable domain, with the rest looked up from reference TRBV18 and TRBJ1-1, is NAGVMQNPRHLVRRRGQEARLRCSPMKGHSHVYWYRQLPEEGLKFMVYLQKENIIDESGMPKERFSAEFPKEGPSILRIQQVVRGDSAAYFCASSQGNTEAFFGQGTRLTVV.

This sequence joins TRBV18 and TRBJ2-1; D may be TRBD1 (6 bases). Germline CDR1 KGHSH, CDR2 LQKENI. With 3 bases removed from V and 7 bases from J, the gap between germline ends came to 10 bases. CDR3 length: 13 residues. The CDR3 spells CASSPAQGNEQFF. As DNA, the CDR3 is TGTGCCAGCTCACCGGCACAGGGAAATGAGCAGTTCTTC.